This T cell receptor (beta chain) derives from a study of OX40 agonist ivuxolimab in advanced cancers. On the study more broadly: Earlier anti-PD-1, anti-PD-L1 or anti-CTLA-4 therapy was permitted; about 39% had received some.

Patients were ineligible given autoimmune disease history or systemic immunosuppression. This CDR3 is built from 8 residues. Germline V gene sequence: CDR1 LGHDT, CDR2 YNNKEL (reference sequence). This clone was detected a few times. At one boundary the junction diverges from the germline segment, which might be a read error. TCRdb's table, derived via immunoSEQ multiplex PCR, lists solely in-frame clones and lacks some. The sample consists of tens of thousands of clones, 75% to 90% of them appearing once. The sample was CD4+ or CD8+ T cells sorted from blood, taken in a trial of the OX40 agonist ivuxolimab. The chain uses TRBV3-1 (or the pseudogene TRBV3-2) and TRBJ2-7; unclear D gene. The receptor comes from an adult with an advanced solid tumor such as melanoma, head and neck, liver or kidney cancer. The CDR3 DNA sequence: TGTGCCAGCAGCCATCCCTCGTTC. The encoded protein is CASSHPSF.